This T cell receptor (beta chain) was sequenced in a study of blood T cell repertoires in COVID-19. About the study: Donors in the United States, Italy and Spain gave samples during acute or convalescent COVID-19. Sources were T cells, B-cell-depleted T cells, or PBMCs; the material itself was cDNA or gDNA.

The repertoire was sequenced with immunoSEQ multiplex PCR; TCRdb's copy has only in-frame clones and lacks some. The sample has 120,000 or so clones, about 88% seen once. Trimming left V 1 base short and J 6 bases short, with 12 bases between. This CDR3 region has 14 residues. Germline loops: CDR1 SGHAT, CDR2 FQNNGV. Sequencing was carried out using peripheral blood. The TCR originated in a man aged 45-60 years with active COVID-19. This chain connects TRBV11-2 to TRBJ1-1; D gene ambiguous. In DNA form, the CDR3 reads TGTGCCAGCAGCTTAGTACTAGGGTCCGCTGAAGCTTTCTTT. Translating gives CASSLVLGSAEAFF.